This TCR beta chain was recovered during a study of CD8 T cells in Susac syndrome. The authors reverse transcribed roughly 0.5 to 1 ug RNA with random hexamers. MiXCR was run by TCRdb on the immunoSEQ multiplex PCR reads, yielding one entry per CDR3 protein. The sample contains 55,000 to 70,000 distinct CDR3 sequences, approximately 95% of which appear only once. CDR1 and CDR2 (germline): LGHNA, YNFKEQ. The length of the CDR3 is 12 residues. With 6 bases removed from V and 4 bases from J, the gap between germline ends came to 9 bases. Sample: CD8+ T cells from PBMCs. The chain combines TRBV4-2 with TRBJ1-2, with D perhaps matching TRBD1 (6 bases). The receptor was isolated from a human donor in good health. DNA of the CDR3: TGTGCCAGCAGACAGGGTTCCTATGGCTACACCTTC. This encodes CASRQGSYGYTF.